This TCR beta chain was identified in a study of T cells in Graves' hyperthyroidism and ophthalmopathy. Whole-study findings and limits: Ophthalmopathy could be told apart from stable hyperthyroidism with a 13 V-J model.

The germline CDR1 and CDR2 sequences are SNHLY and FYNNEI. Trimming took 7 bases from V and 6 from J, leaving 19 bases between them. This CDR3 contains 14 residues. Using RNA transcripts as the source, TCR beta CDR3 regions were amplified. In the first-round RT-PCR of the TCR CDR3, the HTBI primer set was used. TCRdb re-analysed the multiplex PCR reads in MiXCR, keeping a single row per CDR3 protein. The sample includes roughly 100,000 distinct CDR3 sequences, about half seen only once; the top ten take roughly 26%. Ten or more counts support this clonotype. Its specificity is not known. The sequenced material came from blood. This receptor was obtained from a man aged 35 to 55 with Graves' hyperthyroidism. V gene TRBV2 combines with J gene TRBJ2-7; weak D call: TRBD2 (6 bases). The CDR3, as DNA: TGTGCCAGCAAATTCAGCGGGCAGGCAGGCGAGCAGTACTTC. Encoded protein: CASKFSGQAGEQYF.